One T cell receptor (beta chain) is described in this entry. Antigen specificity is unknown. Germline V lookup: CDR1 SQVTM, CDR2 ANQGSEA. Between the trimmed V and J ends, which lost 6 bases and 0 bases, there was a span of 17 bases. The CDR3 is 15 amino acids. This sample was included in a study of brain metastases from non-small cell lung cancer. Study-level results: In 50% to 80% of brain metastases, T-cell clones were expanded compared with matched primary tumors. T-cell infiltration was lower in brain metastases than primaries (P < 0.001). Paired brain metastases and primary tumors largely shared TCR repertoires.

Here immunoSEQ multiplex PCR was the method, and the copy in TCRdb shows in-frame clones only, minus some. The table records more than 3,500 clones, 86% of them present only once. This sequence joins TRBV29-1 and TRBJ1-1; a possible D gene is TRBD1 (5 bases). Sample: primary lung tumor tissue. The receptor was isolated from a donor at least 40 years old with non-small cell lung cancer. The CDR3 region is CSVLGRTGMNTEAFF. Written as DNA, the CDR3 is TGCAGCGTGCTGGGGCGGACGGGCATGAACACTGAAGCTTTCTTT.